One sample yielded the 27 T cell receptor beta chains listed below, sequenced in a study of blood T cell repertoires in COVID-19. Here immunoSEQ multiplex PCR was the method, and the copy in TCRdb shows in-frame clones only, minus some. Here the sample spans 210,000 or so clones, roughly nine tenths being singletons. The sample taken for sequencing was peripheral blood. Receptors were obtained from a woman in her fifties or sixties with acute or convalescent COVID-19.

The chain has TRBV29-1 and TRBJ1-1; 8 bases align to TRBD1. V lost 8 bases to trimming and J lost 1 base; unmatched junction nucleotides: 9. The CDR3 has 14 residues. CDR1 and CDR2 from the germline V gene are SQVTM and ANQGSEA. CDR3 coding DNA: TGCAGCCTTCAGGGACAGGCGAAGAACACTGAAGCTTTCTTT. Translating it yields CSLQGQAKNTEAFF. Drawing the rest from reference TRBV29-1 and TRBJ1-1, the complete variable domain is SAVISQKPSRDICQRGTSLTIQCQVDSQVTMMFWYRQQPGQSLTLIATANQGSEATYESGFVIDKFPISRPNLTFSTLTVSNMSPEDSSIYLCSLQGQAKNTEAFFGQGTRLTVV.

V usage is TRBV12-3 or TRBV12-4 and J usage is TRBJ1-1; D remains ambiguous. The CDR3 consists of 13 residues. Trimming pared 4 bases from V and 4 bases from J, leaving 10 bases between. The CDR3 DNA is TGTGCCAGCAGTTCGCCGAGGGTCACTGAAGCTTTCTTT. Protein product: CASSSPRVTEAFF.

This rearrangement joins TRBV19 to TRBJ2-7, with unresolved D. CDR3 size: 14 residues. Germline V gene lookup returns CDR1 LNHDA and CDR2 SQIVND (reference sequence). V was clipped by 1 base and J by 0 bases, with 7 bases between them. CDR3 DNA sequence: TGTGCCAGTAGTATAGCACCTAGCTCCTACGAGCAGTACTTC. This translates into CASSIAPSSYEQYF. Supplemented by reference TRBV19 and TRBJ2-7, the full variable domain reads DGGITQSPKYLFRKEGQNVTLSCEQNLNHDAMYWYRQDPGQGLRLIYYSQIVNDFQKGDIAEGYSVSREKKESFPLTVTSAQKNPTAFYLCASSIAPSSYEQYFGPGTRLTVT.

This rearrangement joins TRBV19 to TRBJ1-5; D is perhaps TRBD1 (5 bases). Germline V lookup: CDR1 LNHDA, CDR2 SQIVND (reference sequence). V lost 3 bases and J lost 5, with 11 bases in between. There are 14 residues in the CDR3. The CDR3 here is CASSMGTGDQPQHF. The CDR3 nucleotides read TGTGCCAGTAGTATGGGGACGGGAGATCAGCCCCAGCATTTT.

This clone was observed a single time. The chain combines TRBV6-5 with TRBJ2-3; a possible D gene is TRBD1 (6 bases). Trimming took off 0 bases at V and 0 bases at J, with 7 bases between the two ends. Germline CDR1 MNHEY, CDR2 SVGAGI. This CDR3 region has 15 residues. The CDR3: CASSYSDSSTDTQYF. The DNA for the CDR3 is TGTGCCAGCAGTTACTCGGACAGTAGCACAGATACGCAGTATTTT.

This chain's CDR3 is CASSVTGGLAVEQFF. Written as DNA, the CDR3 is TGTGCCAGCAGTGTAACGGGGGGGCTAGCTGTTGAGCAGTTCTTC. The rearrangement joins TRBV7-3 to TRBJ2-1, with 8 bases aligning to TRBD2. The ends lost 6 bases at V and 9 bases at J; junction bases unmatched: 13. This CDR3 is 15 amino acids long. Germline V gives CDR1 SGHTA, CDR2 FQGTGA.

This sequence joins TRBV5-5 and TRBJ2-7; 7 bases agree with TRBD2. J lost 5 bases, V lost 4 bases, and 15 bases had no gene match. The CDR3 contains 16 residues. In germline, CDR1 is SGHKS, CDR2 YYEKEE (reference sequence). CDR3 loop: CASSPGGTGRVNEQYF. CDR3 nucleotides: TGTGCCAGCAGCCCCGGGGGGACGGGTAGAGTCAACGAGCAGTACTTC.

This clone appeared once. The chain recombines TRBV15 with TRBJ2-5, with D maybe TRBD2 (7 bases). The germline V gene has CDR1 LNHNV and CDR2 YYDKDF (reference sequence). CDR3 length: 17 amino acids. V was cut by 1 base and J by 5 bases, with 20 bases left in between. The CDR3 reads CATSRVARGAPGETQYF. In DNA, the CDR3 is TGTGCCACCAGCAGAGTGGCTCGGGGGGCCCCGGGGGAGACCCAGTACTTC. The full variable domain, with the rest looked up from reference TRBV15 and TRBJ2-5, is DAMVIQNPRYQVTQFGKPVTLSCSQTLNHNVMYWYQQKSSQAPKLLFHYYDKDFNNEADTPDNFQSRRPNTSFCFLDIRSPGLGDTAMYLCATSRVARGAPGETQYFGPGTRLLVL.

The chain carries TRBV7-3 and TRBJ2-1, with D tentatively TRBD2 (7 bases). The germline gives CDR1 SGHTA, CDR2 FQGTGA. The V end lost 5 bases, the J end lost 6 bases, and 20 bases lay between the germline ends. The CDR3 totals 16 residues. CDR3 residues: CASSPPPGGARNEQFF. CDR3 nucleotide sequence: TGTGCCAGCAGCCCACCCCCTGGGGGGGCCCGCAATGAGCAGTTCTTC.

CDR3 region: CASSGPSGSIQETQYF. The CDR3 DNA sequence: TGCGCCAGCAGTGGGCCTAGCGGGAGCATCCAAGAGACCCAGTACTTC. The chain couples TRBV10-2 to TRBJ2-5, with 10 bases identical to TRBD2. The ends lost 4 bases at V and 1 base at J; junction bases unmatched: 6. The CDR3 has 16 amino acids. Germline V gene data show CDR1 as WSHSY and CDR2 as SAAADI.

The chain uses TRBV27 and TRBJ1-2, with D perhaps matching TRBD1 (5 bases). This CDR3 spans 13 amino acids. Germline V gives CDR1 MNHEY, CDR2 SMNVEV (reference sequence). V lost 6 bases and J lost 2, with 10 bases in between. The CDR3 bases are TGTGCCAGCAGACCGACAGTAAACTATGGCTACACCTTC. Its translation: CASRPTVNYGYTF.

The chain joins TRBV6-2 or TRBV6-3 to TRBJ1-4, with a possible D match to TRBD1 (6 bases). CDR1 is MNHEY, CDR2 SVGEGT, per germline. Trimming shortened V by 6 bases and J by 5 bases, and 13 bases separated the two germline ends. The CDR3 has 14 residues. CDR3 sequence (DNA): TGTGCCAGCAGCCCGGACAGCCCGAATGAAAAACTGTTTTTT. Residues: CASSPDSPNEKLFF.

The J gene is TRBJ2-2, the V gene TRBV18; 8 bases agree with TRBD2. Germline V gene sequence: CDR1 KGHSH, CDR2 LQKENI. J gave up 5 bases and V 0 bases, and 8 bases lay outside the gene matches. The CDR3 consists of 17 residues. The CDR3 DNA sequence: TGTGCCAGCTCACCACCATCATCGGGAGGGCGGACCGGGGAGCTGTTTTTT. Its translation is CASSPPSSGGRTGELFF.

This clone was seen just once. The chain employs TRBV7-9 and TRBJ2-1; D is possibly TRBD1 (6 bases). CDR1 SEHNR and CDR2 FQNEAQ come from the germline V gene (reference sequence). The ends were cut back, 2 bases at V and 6 bases at J, with 14 bases in the middle. The CDR3 loop spans 15 amino acids. CDR3 sequence reads: CASSLRLPGVNEQFF. The CDR3 DNA reads TGTGCCAGCAGCTTAAGACTCCCAGGGGTCAATGAGCAGTTCTTC.

This chain links TRBV7-2 with TRBJ1-1; D gene uncertain. Germline-derived CDR1 and CDR2 are SGHTA and FQGNSA. The CDR3 has 13 amino acids. V lost 5 bases, J lost 2 bases, and 9 bases lay in between. The CDR3 loop is CASSPYLNTEAFF. The CDR3 DNA sequence: TGTGCCAGCAGCCCGTACCTAAACACTGAAGCTTTCTTT.

The chain carries TRBV7-9 and TRBJ1-6, with D maybe TRBD1 (6 bases). The CDR3 spans 13 residues. V shed 6 bases and J shed 7 bases, with 10 bases lying between them. Germline V gives CDR1 SEHNR, CDR2 FQNEAQ (reference sequence). The CDR3 bases are TGTGCCAGCAGTCTAGGACAGAATTCACCCCTCCACTTT. Amino acids: CASSLGQNSPLHF.

The chain employs TRBV2 and TRBJ2-1; D uncertain. Germline V lookup: CDR1 SNHLY, CDR2 FYNNEI. The germline V and J ends were trimmed by 7 bases and 9 bases, with 13 bases remaining between them. CDR3 length: 12 amino acids. The CDR3 sequence is CASTENQVEQFF. Here the CDR3 DNA reads TGTGCCAGCACCGAGAATCAAGTTGAGCAGTTCTTC.

The chain recombines TRBV23-1 with TRBJ2-7; the match to TRBD1 covers 8 bases. TRBV23-1 is an open reading frame whose function is uncertain. V gave up 10 bases and J gave up 7 bases; unmatched junction bases: 12. The CDR3 sequence is 13 residues long. The CDR3 DNA sequence: TGCGCCACCGTAGACAGGGGTCCGGGGGAGCAGTACTTC. Encoded protein: CATVDRGPGEQYF.

The chain employs TRBV9 and TRBJ2-5, with D perhaps matching TRBD2 (6 bases). The CDR3 consists of 14 residues. Looked up from germline, CDR1 is SGDLS and CDR2 is YYNGEE. V shed 1 base and J shed 9 bases, with 16 bases lying between them. CDR3 amino acids: CASSVFGEDGAQYF. The CDR3 DNA is TGTGCCAGCAGCGTATTCGGGGAGGACGGTGCCCAGTACTTC.

This chain links TRBV30 with TRBJ2-3; 8 bases agree with TRBD1. This CDR3 region has 13 residues. Germline values: CDR1 GTSNPN, CDR2 SVGIG (reference sequence). V lost 5 bases to trimming and J lost 3 bases; unmatched junction nucleotides: 4. CDR3 sequence (DNA): TGTGCCTGGGGACAGGGATCGACAGATACGCAGTATTTT. Protein sequence: CAWGQGSTDTQYF.

This clone was recorded a few times. The chain couples TRBV7-2 to TRBJ1-4; 7 nucleotides agree with TRBD1. Germline V gene lookup returns CDR1 SGHTA and CDR2 FQGNSA. This CDR3 comprises 13 residues. With 4 bases clipped from V and 10 bases from J, the junction kept 6 bases outside the gene matches. The CDR3 loop reads CASSSDRAVKLFF. DNA for the CDR3: TGTGCCAGCAGCTCCGACAGGGCTGTAAAACTGTTTTTT.

The gene calls are TRBV29-1 and TRBJ2-2; 7 positions match TRBD2. After removal of 6 bases from V and 5 bases from J, the junction contained 6 bases not matched to a gene. Germline V lookup: CDR1 SQVTM, CDR2 ANQGSEA. This CDR3 has 13 amino acids. The CDR3 region is CSVLGLLTGELFF. The CDR3 DNA reads as TGCAGCGTCCTGGGACTATTAACCGGGGAGCTGTTTTTT.

This chain links TRBV7-9 with TRBJ2-1, with 8 positions matching TRBD1. The trim removed 4 bases at V and 15 bases at J, leaving 11 bases unmatched. Germline V gene sequence: CDR1 SEHNR, CDR2 FQNEAQ (reference sequence). The CDR3 spans 13 residues. This CDR3 reads CASSYGQGQSRFF. In DNA, the CDR3 is TGTGCCAGCAGCTACGGACAGGGCCAATCGAGGTTCTTC.

V gene TRBV30 combines with J gene TRBJ1-3, with TRBD1 matching 8 bases. Germline CDR1 and CDR2: GTSNPN and SVGIG (reference sequence). This CDR3 has 16 amino acids. The trim removed 0 bases at V and 4 bases at J, leaving 8 bases unmatched. The CDR3 reads CAWSVWGRQGGNTIYF. Written as DNA, the CDR3 is TGTGCCTGGAGTGTATGGGGCAGACAGGGGGGAAACACCATATATTTT. The whole variable domain, remainder taken from reference TRBV30 and TRBJ1-3, is SQTIHQWPATLVQPVGSPLSLECTVEGTSNPNLYWYRQAAGRGLQLLFYSVGIGQISSEVPQNLSASRPQDRQFILSSKKLLLSDSGFYLCAWSVWGRQGGNTIYFGEGSWLTVV.

Of note for this clone: An end of the junction differs from the germline gene, which may be a read error. This sequence joins TRBV6-1 and TRBJ1-2; 8 bases align to TRBD1. CDR1 and CDR2 (germline): MNHNS, SASEGT. This CDR3 is built from 14 residues. DNA of the CDR3: TGTGCCAGCAGTGAATCTACCTCGTGGACAGGGAGATTCTTC. This gives the protein CASSESTSWTGRFF.

This rearrangement joins TRBV19 to TRBJ2-1; 7 bases match TRBD2. CDR1 is LNHDA, CDR2 SQIVND, per germline (reference sequence). V shed 10 bases and J 3 bases; nucleotides not matched to a gene: 9. The CDR3 is 14 amino acids. DNA of the CDR3: TGTGCCACCAGCGGGACTACCGACTACAATGAGCAGTTCTTC. Translating it yields CATSGTTDYNEQFF.

The chain links TRBV5-1 to TRBJ1-2; 9 nucleotides align to TRBD1. From germline, CDR1 is SGHRS and CDR2 YFSETQ. V lost 0 bases, J lost 7 bases, and 13 bases stayed unmatched. The CDR3 is 17 amino acids. The CDR3 DNA sequence: TGCGCCAGCAGCTTGGGACTACCCGGGACAGGGATGGGTGGCTACACCTTC. It encodes CASSLGLPGTGMGGYTF.